This is a list of T cell receptor beta chains from one sample in a study of blood T cell repertoires in COVID-19. Sequencing used immunoSEQ multiplex PCR; TCRdb keeps in-frame clones, though not all of them. The sample consists of over 55,000 clones, around 90% of them appearing once. Sequencing input: peripheral blood. The receptors shown here come from a woman of 80 years or more with COVID-19, enrolled during active disease. Both conserved end residues are part of each CDR3. A D gene is named only where the DNA matches it firmly.

V gene	J gene	D gene	CDR3 protein	CDR3 DNA
TRBV12-3/TRBV12-4	TRBJ1-2	TRBD1	CASSYLGQGLFTF	TGTGCCAGCAGTTACCTGGGACAGGGACTCTTCACCTTC
TRBV7-9	TRBJ2-3	-	CASSLGQLSTDTQYF	TGTGCCAGCAGCTTAGGACAGCTGAGCACAGATACGCAGTATTTT
TRBV9	TRBJ1-4	-	CASSSSGGNTNEKLFF	TGTGCCAGCAGTTCTAGCGGAGGGAATACTAATGAAAAACTGTTTTTT
TRBV12-5	TRBJ1-2	TRBD1	CASGRTTGVSYGYTF	TGTGCTAGTGGCCGGACCACAGGGGTGAGCTATGGCTACACCTTC
TRBV19	TRBJ1-1	-	CASSITVTSNTEAFF	TGTGCCAGTAGTATCACGGTTACTAGTAACACTGAAGCTTTCTTT
TRBV12-3/TRBV12-4	TRBJ1-1	-	CASSLWGREAFF	TGTGCCAGCAGTTTATGGGGCAGGGAAGCTTTCTTT
TRBV15	TRBJ2-3	-	CATSRDSIRQINTDTQYF	TGTGCCACCAGCAGAGATTCTATCAGGCAAATAAACACAGATACGCAGTATTTT
TRBV3-1/TRBV3-2	TRBJ2-7	TRBD1	CASSREVRQGEQYF	TGTGCCAGCAGCCGGGAAGTAAGACAGGGGGAGCAGTACTTC
TRBV19	TRBJ1-5	TRBD1	CASSPGTERNQPQHF	TGTGCCAGTAGTCCCGGGACAGAGAGAAATCAGCCCCAGCATTTT
TRBV30	TRBJ1-6	-	CAWSALGRGSSYNSPLHF	TGTGCCTGGAGTGCACTTGGTCGGGGAAGCTCCTATAATTCACCCCTCCACTTT
TRBV5-5	TRBJ1-5	-	CASSLLGRTDSNQPQHF	TGTGCCAGCAGCTTGCTAGGTAGGACTGATAGCAATCAGCCCCAGCATTTT
TRBV19	TRBJ2-7	-	CASSISRGLEQYF	TGTGCCAGTAGTATTAGCCGGGGACTCGAGCAGTACTTC